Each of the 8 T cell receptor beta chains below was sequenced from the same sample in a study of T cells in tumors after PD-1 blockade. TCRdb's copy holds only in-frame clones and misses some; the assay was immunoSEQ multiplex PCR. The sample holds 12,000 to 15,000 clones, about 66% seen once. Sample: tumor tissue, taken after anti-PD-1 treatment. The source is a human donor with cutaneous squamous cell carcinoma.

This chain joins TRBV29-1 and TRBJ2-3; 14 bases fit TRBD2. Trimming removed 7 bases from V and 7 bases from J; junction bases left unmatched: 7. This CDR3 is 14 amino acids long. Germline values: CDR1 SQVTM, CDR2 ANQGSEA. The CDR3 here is CSAGTSGRENTQYF. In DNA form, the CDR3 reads TGCAGCGCCGGGACTAGCGGGAGAGAAAATACGCAGTATTTT.

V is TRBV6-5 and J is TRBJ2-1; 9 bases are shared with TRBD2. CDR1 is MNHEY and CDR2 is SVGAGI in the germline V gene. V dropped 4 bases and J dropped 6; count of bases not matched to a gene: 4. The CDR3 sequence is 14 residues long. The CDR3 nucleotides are TGTGCCAGCAGTTCTAGCGGGGCCCCCAATGAGCAGTTCTTC. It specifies CASSSSGAPNEQFF.

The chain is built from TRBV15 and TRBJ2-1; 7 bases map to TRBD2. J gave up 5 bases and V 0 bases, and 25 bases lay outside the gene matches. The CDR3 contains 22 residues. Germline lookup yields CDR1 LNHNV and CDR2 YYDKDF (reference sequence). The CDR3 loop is CATSRETPHLFKLGGNDNEQFF. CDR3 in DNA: TGTGCCACCAGCAGAGAGACCCCTCACCTATTTAAACTGGGGGGGAACGACAATGAGCAGTTCTTC.

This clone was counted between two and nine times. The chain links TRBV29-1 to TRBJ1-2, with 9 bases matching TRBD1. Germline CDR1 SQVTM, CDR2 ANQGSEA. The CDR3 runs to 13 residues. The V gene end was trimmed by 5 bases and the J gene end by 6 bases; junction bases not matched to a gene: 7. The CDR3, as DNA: TGCAGCGTTCGTTCCGGGACAGGGAATGGCTACACCTTC. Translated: CSVRSGTGNGYTF.

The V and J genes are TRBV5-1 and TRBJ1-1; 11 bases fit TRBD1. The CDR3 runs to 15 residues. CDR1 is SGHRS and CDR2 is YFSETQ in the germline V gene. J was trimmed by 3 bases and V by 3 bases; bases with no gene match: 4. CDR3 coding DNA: TGCGCCAGCAGCTCAGGACAGGGGGCGCACACTGAAGCTTTCTTT. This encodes CASSSGQGAHTEAFF.

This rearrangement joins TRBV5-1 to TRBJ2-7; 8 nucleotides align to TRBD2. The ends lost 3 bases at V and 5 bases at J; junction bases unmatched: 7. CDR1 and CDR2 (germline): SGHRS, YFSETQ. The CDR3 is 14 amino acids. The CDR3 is CASSSGGGRNEQYF. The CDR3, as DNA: TGCGCCAGCAGCTCCGGGGGGGGTCGAAACGAGCAGTACTTC.

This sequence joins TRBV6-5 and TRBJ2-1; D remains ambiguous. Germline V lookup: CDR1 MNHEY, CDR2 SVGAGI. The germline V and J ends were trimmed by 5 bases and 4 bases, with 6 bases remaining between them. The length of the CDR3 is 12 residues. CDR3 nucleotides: TGTGCCAGCAGTCTACAGTACAATGAGCAGTTCTTC. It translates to CASSLQYNEQFF.

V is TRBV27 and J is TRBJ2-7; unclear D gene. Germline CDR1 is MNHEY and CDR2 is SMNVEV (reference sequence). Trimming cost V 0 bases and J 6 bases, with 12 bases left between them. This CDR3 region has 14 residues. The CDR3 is CASSLSINLGEQYF. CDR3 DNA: TGTGCCAGCAGTTTATCGATTAACTTGGGCGAGCAGTACTTC.